The present entry profiles one T cell receptor beta chain with its context. What it binds is not known. The sample originates from a study of immune heterogeneity within non-small cell lung tumors. About the study: Of the tumors, a few were squamous cell, some ten non-squamous, and 1 not otherwise specified. Findings and caveats of the study: Identical dominant CDR3 beta clonotypes were found recurring across a patient's tumor sites, along with site-unique high-frequency clones. The study found high-frequency T-cell receptor beta clonotypes largely distinct between individual patients.

For each sample, template was around 600 ng of bulk tumor genomic DNA. Multiple widely separated biopsies were taken from each primary tumor at surgery. Untreated, newly diagnosed non-small cell lung cancer patients underwent curative surgery. The donors were patients with newly diagnosed non-small cell lung cancer undergoing curative-intent surgery. With 32 V and 13 J primers, multiplex PCR amplified the TCR beta CDR3. A single record per CDR3 protein comes from TCRdb applying MiXCR to the multiplex PCR reads. The top ten clones hold around 4% of a sample with about 21,000 distinct CDR3 sequences, around 30% of them seen once. The sample was lung tumor tissue. The source of this sequence is a man aged 35-49 years with non-small cell lung cancer.

The CDR3, as DNA: TGTGCCAGCAGTGGTTGGGGCCCCGACGAGCAGTACTTC. Protein sequence: CASSGWGPDEQYF. This rearrangement joins TRBV25-1 to TRBJ2-7; the D gene is possibly TRBD1 (5 bases). CDR1 and CDR2 (germline): MGHDK, SYGVNS. V lost 4 bases, J lost 5 bases, and 12 bases lay in between. The CDR3 totals 13 residues.